The next 12 T cell receptor beta chains were all read from a single sample in a study of cytomegalovirus exposure and HLA in healthy donors. The repertoire was sequenced with immunoSEQ multiplex PCR; TCRdb's copy has only in-frame clones and lacks some. The table lists under 150,000 clones, about 90% of them singletons. The sequenced sample was PBMCs. All receptors come from a woman under 30 in good health and CMV-seronegative.

The chain recombines TRBV2 with TRBJ1-5, with 9 bases identical to TRBD1. Germline V gene lookup returns CDR1 SNHLY and CDR2 FYNNEI. CDR3 length: 16 amino acids. Trimming at V came to 1 base and at J to 4 bases, leaving 5 bases not matched to a gene. CDR3 bases: TGTGCCAGCAGTGAAGTGGTGGGACAGGGAAATCAGCCCCAGCATTTT. Its translation is CASSEVVGQGNQPQHF.

The rearrangement uses TRBV2 and TRBJ2-2, with a weak D call TRBD1 (6 bases). The V gene lost 6 bases and the J gene lost 0 bases, with 11 bases spanning the gap. The CDR3 runs 15 residues. Germline-derived CDR1 and CDR2 are SNHLY and FYNNEI. The CDR3 sequence is CASRWGQTNTGELFF. CDR3 coding DNA: TGTGCCAGCAGATGGGGACAAACGAACACCGGGGAGCTGTTTTTT.

The chain links TRBV18 to TRBJ1-4; D is unresolved. Germline lookup yields CDR1 KGHSH and CDR2 LQKENI. The CDR3 loop spans 13 amino acids. Trimming took off 6 bases at V and 4 bases at J, with 9 bases between the two ends. DNA of the CDR3: TGTGCCAGCTCCCCAGGAGTTAATGAAAAACTGTTTTTT. Translation gives CASSPGVNEKLFF. Supplemented by reference TRBV18 and TRBJ1-4, the full variable domain reads NAGVMQNPRHLVRRRGQEARLRCSPMKGHSHVYWYRQLPEEGLKFMVYLQKENIIDESGMPKERFSAEFPKEGPSILRIQQVVRGDSAAYFCASSPGVNEKLFFGSGTQLSVL.

The chain employs TRBV21-1 and TRBJ2-7; the D call TRBD1 from the table was never checked on the DNA. TRBV21-1 is a documented pseudogene. This CDR3 spans 15 amino acids. Here the CDR3 reads CASSPLTGVSYEQYF. The CDR3 DNA is TGTGCCAGCAGCCCCTTGACAGGGGTATCCTACGAGCAGTACTTC.

This clone was seen a handful of times. The J gene is TRBJ1-1, the V gene TRBV11-1; 7 nucleotides match TRBD1. This CDR3 is 14 amino acids long. Per germline, CDR1 SGHAT and CDR2 FQDESV (reference sequence). Trimming at V came to 1 base and at J to 5 bases, leaving 4 bases not matched to a gene. The CDR3: CASSLDRGRTEAFF. Here the CDR3 DNA reads TGTGCCAGCAGCTTAGACAGGGGAAGGACTGAAGCTTTCTTT. Filled out from reference TRBV11-1 and TRBJ1-1, the complete variable domain reads EAEVAQSPRYKITEKSQAVAFWCDPISGHATLYWYRQILGQGPELLVQFQDESVVDDSQLPKDRFSAERLKGVDSTLKIQPAELGDSAMYLCASSLDRGRTEAFFGQGTRLTVV.

The chain has TRBV4-3 and TRBJ2-7, with TRBD2 matching over 9 bases. The ends lost 0 bases at V and 4 bases at J; junction bases unmatched: 10. CDR3 length equals 17 residues. Germline-derived CDR1 and CDR2 are LGHNA and YSLEER. CDR3 nucleotides: TGCGCCAGCAGCCAAGATTGGGCTAGCGGGACTTTTTACGAGCAGTACTTC. Residues: CASSQDWASGTFYEQYF.

V and J are TRBV6-6 and TRBJ1-1; D gene unclear. CDR1 is MNHNY and CDR2 is SVGAGI in the germline V gene (reference sequence). With 2 bases removed from V and 0 bases from J, the gap between germline ends came to 10 bases. The CDR3 contains 15 residues. The CDR3 reads CASSYLRVLNTEAFF. CDR3 bases: TGTGCCAGCAGTTACCTCCGGGTATTGAACACTGAAGCTTTCTTT.

The J gene is TRBJ2-7, the V gene TRBV28; 9 bases map to TRBD1. V gave up 10 bases and J gave up 0 bases; unmatched junction bases: 7. The CDR3 spans 14 residues. Germline CDR1 and CDR2: MDHEN and SYDVKM. In nucleotides, the CDR3 is TGTGCCACCCACCGGACAGGGGCCTCCTACGAGCAGTACTTC. Amino acid sequence: CATHRTGASYEQYF. Full variable domain (missing parts from reference TRBV28 and TRBJ2-7): DVKVTQSSRYLVKRTGEKVFLECVQDMDHENMFWYRQDPGLGLRLIYFSYDVKMKEKGDIPEGYSVSREKKERFSLILESASTNQTSMYLCATHRTGASYEQYFGPGTRLTVT.

The chain links TRBV5-6 to TRBJ2-3, with 16 bases that match TRBD2. V lost 4 bases to trimming and J lost 4 bases; unmatched junction nucleotides: 6. This CDR3 region has 17 residues. Germline loops: CDR1 SGHDT, CDR2 YYEEEE. The CDR3 loop reads CASSLGLAGGFSDTQYF. The CDR3 DNA reads TGTGCCAGCAGCCTGGGACTAGCGGGAGGGTTCTCAGATACGCAGTATTTT.

The chain combines TRBV28 with TRBJ2-5; D perhaps matches TRBD1 (5 bases). V lost 4 bases and J 5 bases, leaving 11 bases between the germline ends. This CDR3 is 13 amino acids long. Looked up from germline, CDR1 is MDHEN and CDR2 is SYDVKM. CDR3 protein: CASSSQGRETQYF. For the CDR3, the DNA is TGTGCCAGCAGTTCCCAGGGTCGGGAGACCCAGTACTTC.

The chain carries TRBV28 and TRBJ2-3; D possibly corresponds to TRBD1 (6 bases). The CDR3 has 17 residues. V lost 2 bases and J 2 bases, leaving 17 bases between the germline ends. From germline, CDR1 is MDHEN and CDR2 SYDVKM. CDR3 residues: CASSLPPKGVYTDTQYF. The CDR3 region has the DNA TGTGCCAGCAGTTTACCCCCAAAGGGGGTATACACAGATACGCAGTATTTT.

The rearrangement links TRBV5-4 to TRBJ1-4, with 7 bases aligning to TRBD1. The CDR3 consists of 13 residues. V gave up 5 bases and J gave up 6 bases; unmatched junction bases: 4. Per germline, CDR1 SGHNT and CDR2 YYREEE (reference sequence). CDR3 bases: TGTGCCAGCAGAGGCGGACAGGATGAAAAACTGTTTTTT. This encodes CASRGGQDEKLFF.